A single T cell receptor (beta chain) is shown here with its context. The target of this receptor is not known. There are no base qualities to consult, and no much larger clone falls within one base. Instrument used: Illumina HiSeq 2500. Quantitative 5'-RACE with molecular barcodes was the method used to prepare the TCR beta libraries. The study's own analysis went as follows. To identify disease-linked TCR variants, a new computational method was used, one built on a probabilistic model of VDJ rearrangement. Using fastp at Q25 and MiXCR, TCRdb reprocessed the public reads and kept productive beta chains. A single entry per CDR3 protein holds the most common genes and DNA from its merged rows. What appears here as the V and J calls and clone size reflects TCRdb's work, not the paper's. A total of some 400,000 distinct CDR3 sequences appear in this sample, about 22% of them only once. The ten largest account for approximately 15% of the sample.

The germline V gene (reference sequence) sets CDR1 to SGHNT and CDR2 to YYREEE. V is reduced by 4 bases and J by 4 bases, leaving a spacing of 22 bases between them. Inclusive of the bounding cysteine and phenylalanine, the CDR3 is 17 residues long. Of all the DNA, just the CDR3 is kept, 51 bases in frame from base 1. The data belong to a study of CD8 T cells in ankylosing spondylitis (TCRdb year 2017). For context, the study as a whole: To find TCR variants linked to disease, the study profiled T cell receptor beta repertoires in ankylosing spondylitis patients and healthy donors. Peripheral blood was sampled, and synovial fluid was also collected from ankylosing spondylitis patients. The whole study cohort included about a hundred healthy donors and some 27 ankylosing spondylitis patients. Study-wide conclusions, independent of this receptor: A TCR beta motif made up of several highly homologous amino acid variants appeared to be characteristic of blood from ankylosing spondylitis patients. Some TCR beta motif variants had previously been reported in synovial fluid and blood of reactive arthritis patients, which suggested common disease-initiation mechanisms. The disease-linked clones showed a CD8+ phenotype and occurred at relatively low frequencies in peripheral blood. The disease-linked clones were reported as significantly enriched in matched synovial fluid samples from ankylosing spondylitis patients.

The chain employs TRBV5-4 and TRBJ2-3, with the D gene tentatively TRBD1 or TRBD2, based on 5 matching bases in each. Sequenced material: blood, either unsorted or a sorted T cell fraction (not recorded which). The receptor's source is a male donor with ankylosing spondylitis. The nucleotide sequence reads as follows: TGTGCCAGCAGCCCTCCTGGAGCTATCCGAGGGGCAGATACGCAGTATTTT. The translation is CASSPPGAIRGADTQYF.